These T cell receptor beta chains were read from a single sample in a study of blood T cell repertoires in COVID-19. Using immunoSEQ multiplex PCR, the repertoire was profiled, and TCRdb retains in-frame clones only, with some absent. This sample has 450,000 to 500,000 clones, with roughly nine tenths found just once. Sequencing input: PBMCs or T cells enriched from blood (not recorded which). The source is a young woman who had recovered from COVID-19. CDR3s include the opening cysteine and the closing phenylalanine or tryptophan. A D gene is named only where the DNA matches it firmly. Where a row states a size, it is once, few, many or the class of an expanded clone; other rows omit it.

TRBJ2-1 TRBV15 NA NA CATSRLEGLDEQFF TGTGCCACCAGCAGGCTGGAGGGGCTGGATGAGCAGTTCTTC
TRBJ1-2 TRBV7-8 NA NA CASTLLTSPSGYTF TGTGCCAGCACCCTTTTAACGTCTCCCAGTGGCTACACCTTC
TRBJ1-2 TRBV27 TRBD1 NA CASSLQTGGYGYTF TGTGCCAGCAGCCTCCAGACAGGGGGGTACGGCTACACCTTC
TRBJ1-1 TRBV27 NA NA CASSRRGTEAFF TGTGCCAGCAGTCGGCGGGGAACTGAAGCTTTCTTT
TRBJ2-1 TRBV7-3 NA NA CASSSSTGYEQFF TGTGCCAGCAGCTCCTCAACAGGGTATGAGCAGTTCTTC
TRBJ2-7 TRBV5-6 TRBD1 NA CASSQWTGSYEQYF TGTGCCAGCAGCCAATGGACAGGCTCCTACGAGCAGTACTTC
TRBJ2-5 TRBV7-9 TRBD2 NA CASSFGLAMETQYF TGTGCCAGCAGCTTTGGACTAGCCATGGAGACCCAGTACTTC
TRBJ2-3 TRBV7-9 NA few CASSLLRDTQYF TGTGCCAGCAGCTTACTTCGAGATACGCAGTATTTT
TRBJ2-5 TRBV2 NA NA CASSRRLPGLLYQETQYF TGTGCCAGCAGTAGAAGGTTACCGGGACTTCTATACCAAGAGACCCAGTACTTC
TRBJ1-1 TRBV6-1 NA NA CASSEASVIRNTEAFF TGTGCCAGCAGTGAAGCGTCTGTTATTCGGAACACTGAAGCTTTCTTT
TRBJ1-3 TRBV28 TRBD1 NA CASSSPGQGTGGNTIYF TGTGCCAGCAGCTCACCAGGACAGGGGACAGGGGGAAACACCATATATTTT
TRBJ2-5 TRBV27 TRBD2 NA CASSRGGTQYF TGTGCCAGCAGTCGGGGGGGGACCCAGTACTTC
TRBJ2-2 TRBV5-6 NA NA CASSSFAGFTGELFF TGTGCCAGCAGCTCCTTCGCGGGGTTCACCGGGGAGCTGTTTTTT
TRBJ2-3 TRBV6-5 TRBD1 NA CASRRQGNTDTQYF TGTGCCAGCAGGAGACAGGGTAACACAGATACGCAGTATTTT
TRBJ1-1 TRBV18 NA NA CASSPDPDRGGAFF TGTGCCAGCTCACCAGACCCGGACCGGGGGGGAGCTTTCTTT
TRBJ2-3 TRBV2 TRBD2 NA CARGRGRAGMSGATDTQYF TGTGCCAGGGGGAGGGGTAGGGCAGGCATGAGCGGGGCAACAGATACGCAGTATTTT
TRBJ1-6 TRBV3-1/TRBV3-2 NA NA CASSQEGAHRTLHF TGTGCCAGCAGCCAAGAGGGGGCCCATCGGACCCTCCACTTT
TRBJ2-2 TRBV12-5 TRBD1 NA CASGSPGTGGAGGELFF TGTGCTAGTGGTTCCCCCGGGACAGGGGGCGCGGGCGGGGAGCTGTTTTTT
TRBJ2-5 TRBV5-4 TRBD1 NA CASSQGAKETQYF TGTGCCAGCAGCCAGGGGGCTAAGGAGACCCAGTACTTC
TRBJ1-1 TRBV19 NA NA CATRRGPVNTEAFF TGTGCCACCCGGCGGGGGCCAGTTAACACTGAAGCTTTCTTT
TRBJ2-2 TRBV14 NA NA CASSRSHTARTSGELFF TGTGCCAGCAGCCGATCTCATACGGCTAGGACTTCCGGGGAGCTGTTTTTT
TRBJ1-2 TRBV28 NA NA CASSFSGTKVYTF TGTGCCAGCAGTTTCTCCGGGACAAAAGTCTACACCTTC
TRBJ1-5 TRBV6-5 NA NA CASLRGKDQPQHF TGTGCCAGCCTAAGGGGTAAAGATCAGCCCCAGCATTTT
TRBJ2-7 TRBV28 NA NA CASSFPDPGAGGEQYF TGTGCCAGCAGTTTCCCCGACCCCGGAGCCGGTGGCGAGCAGTACTTC
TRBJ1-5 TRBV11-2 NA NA CASSITGLKREPQHF TGTGCCAGCAGCATTACAGGTCTTAAAAGGGAGCCCCAGCATTTT
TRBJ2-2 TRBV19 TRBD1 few CASSVTGDNTGELFF TGTGCCAGTAGTGTCACAGGGGACAACACCGGGGAGCTGTTTTTT
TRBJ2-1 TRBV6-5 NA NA CASVPGQLYNEQFF TGTGCCAGCGTACCCGGACAGCTTTACAATGAGCAGTTCTTC
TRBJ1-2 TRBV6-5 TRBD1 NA CASSSDRGAYGYTF TGTGCCAGCAGTTCCGACAGGGGCGCCTATGGCTACACCTTC
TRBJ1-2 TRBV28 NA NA CASSPLAYGYTF TGTGCCAGCAGTCCCCTGGCCTATGGCTACACCTTC
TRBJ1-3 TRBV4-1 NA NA CASSQFRTAGLSGNTIYF TGCGCCAGCAGCCAATTTCGGACAGCGGGACTCTCTGGAAACACCATATATTTT
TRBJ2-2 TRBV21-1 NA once CASSTNFLHNSNTGELFF TGTGCCAGCAGCACCAATTTCCTTCACAATTCGAACACCGGGGAGCTGTTTTTT
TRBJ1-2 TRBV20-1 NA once CSAGRDYGYTF TGCAGTGCTGGGCGGGACTATGGCTACACCTTC
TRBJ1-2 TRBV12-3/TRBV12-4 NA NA CASTVLRQFQTF TGTGCCAGCACGGTCCTAAGACAGTTTCAAACCTTC
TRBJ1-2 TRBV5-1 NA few CASSPDSLNYGYTF TGCGCCAGCAGCCCGGACAGCCTAAACTATGGCTACACCTTC
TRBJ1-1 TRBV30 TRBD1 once CAWRSPSTGTNTEAFF TGTGCCTGGAGGTCCCCTTCGACAGGGACGAACACTGAAGCTTTCTTT
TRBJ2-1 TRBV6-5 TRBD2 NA CASRTSGVYEQFF TGTGCCAGCAGGACTAGCGGGGTGTATGAGCAGTTCTTC
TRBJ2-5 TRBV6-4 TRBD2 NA CARPGGGETQYF TGTGCCAGACCCGGCGGGGGAGAGACCCAGTACTTC
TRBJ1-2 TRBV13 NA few CASSLAGKHYGYTF TGTGCCAGCAGCTTAGCAGGGAAGCACTATGGCTACACCTTC
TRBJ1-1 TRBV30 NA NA CAWSVKGLFTEAFF TGTGCCTGGAGTGTAAAGGGACTCTTCACTGAAGCTTTCTTT
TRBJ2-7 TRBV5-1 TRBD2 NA CASSSVGLAGYEQYF TGCGCCAGCAGCTCGGTGGGACTAGCGGGCTACGAGCAGTACTTC
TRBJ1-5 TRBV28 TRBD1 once CASSFRDRGADQPQHF TGTGCCAGCAGTTTCCGGGACAGGGGAGCTGACCAGCCCCAGCATTTT
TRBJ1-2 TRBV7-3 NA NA CASSLGKYYTF TGTGCCAGCAGCTTAGGCAAGTACTACACCTTC
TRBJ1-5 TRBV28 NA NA CASSIPGLRQPQHF TGTGCCAGCAGTATCCCAGGGTTAAGGCAGCCCCAGCATTTT
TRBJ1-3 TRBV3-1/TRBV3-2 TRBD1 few CASSQDRLVGQGATIYF TGTGCCAGCAGCCAAGATCGTTTGGTAGGACAGGGGGCAACCATATATTTT
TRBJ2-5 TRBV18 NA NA CASSPRPGSEETQYF TGTGCCAGCTCACCAAGGCCCGGGTCGGAGGAGACCCAGTACTTC
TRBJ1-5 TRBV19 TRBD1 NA CASSQGALRPQHF TGTGCCAGTAGTCAGGGGGCCCTGAGGCCCCAGCATTTT
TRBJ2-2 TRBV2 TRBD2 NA CASSVGGGPNTGELFF TGTGCCAGCAGTGTGGGCGGGGGGCCCAACACCGGGGAGCTGTTTTTT
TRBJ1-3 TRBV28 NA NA CMCGSSGNTIYF TGTATGTGTGGGAGCTCTGGAAACACCATATATTTT
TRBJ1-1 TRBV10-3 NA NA CAISEPGRHETGTEAFF TGTGCCATCAGTGAGCCGGGTAGGCATGAAACTGGGACTGAAGCTTTCTTT
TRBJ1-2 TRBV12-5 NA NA CASGPTSFRVPSYYGYTF TGTGCTAGTGGCCCAACATCCTTCAGGGTGCCCTCCTACTATGGCTACACCTTC